These 9 T cell receptor beta chains originate from one sample sequenced in a study of OX40 agonist ivuxolimab in advanced cancers. Using immunoSEQ multiplex PCR, the repertoire was profiled, and TCRdb retains in-frame clones only, with some absent. The sample lists roughly 68,000 clones, around 89% occurring once. Sequenced here: CD4+ or CD8+ T cells sorted from blood, sampled in a trial of the OX40 agonist ivuxolimab. Receptors originate from an adult with an advanced solid tumor such as melanoma, head and neck, liver or kidney cancer.

The rearrangement uses TRBV7-2 and TRBJ2-6, with 9 bases identical to TRBD1. Germline CDR1 and CDR2: SGHTA and FQGNSA. V was pared by 4 bases and J by 10 bases, with 5 bases of the junction left unmatched. The CDR3 totals 14 residues. The CDR3 DNA reads TGTGCCAGCAGCTCTACAGGGGGCGGTAACGTCCTGACTTTC. This encodes CASSSTGGGNVLTF.

V usage is TRBV11-2 and J usage is TRBJ2-4, with D perhaps matching TRBD2 (6 bases). Germline CDR1 SGHAT, CDR2 FQNNGV. Trimming cost V 1 base and J 5 bases, with 9 bases left between them. The CDR3 totals 14 residues. CDR3 residues: CASSLVPGENIQYF. The CDR3 DNA reads TGTGCCAGCAGCTTAGTACCGGGGGAAAACATTCAGTACTTC. Combining the CDR3 with reference TRBV11-2 and TRBJ2-4 gives the whole variable domain EAGVAQSPRYKIIEKRQSVAFWCNPISGHATLYWYQQILGQGPKLLIQFQNNGVVDDSQLPKDRFSAERLKGVDSTLKIQPAKLEDSAVYLCASSLVPGENIQYFGAGTRLSVL.

This chain connects TRBV13 to TRBJ2-7; 7 bases align to TRBD2. The CDR3 spans 15 residues. CDR1 and CDR2 from the germline V gene are PRHDT and FYEKMQ (reference sequence). J gave up 5 bases and V 0 bases, and 7 bases lay outside the gene matches. The CDR3 reads CASSLGRGRADEQYF. In DNA form, the CDR3 reads TGTGCCAGCAGCTTAGGAAGAGGGAGGGCTGACGAGCAGTACTTC.

This clone occurred once. The chain links TRBV18 to TRBJ1-1, with unresolved D. The V gene lost 3 bases and the J gene lost 0 bases, with 11 bases spanning the gap. The length of the CDR3 is 15 residues. Germline CDR1 is KGHSH and CDR2 is LQKENI. This CDR3 is CASSPYPALNTEAFF. CDR3 in DNA: TGTGCCAGCTCACCTTACCCCGCCTTGAACACTGAAGCTTTCTTT.

The J gene is TRBJ1-1, the V gene TRBV18; no clear D. CDR1 and CDR2 (germline): KGHSH, LQKENI. The CDR3 totals 14 residues. V lost 6 bases and J 4 bases, leaving 15 bases between the germline ends. The CDR3 protein is CASSSKSGPTEAFF. The CDR3, as DNA: TGTGCCAGCTCTTCCAAGAGTGGCCCCACTGAAGCTTTCTTT.

This clone has a single count. V usage is TRBV7-9 and J usage is TRBJ1-3; D not resolved. Germline V gene lookup returns CDR1 SEHNR and CDR2 FQNEAQ (reference sequence). The CDR3 has 15 residues. V was cut by 2 bases and J by 0 bases, with 8 bases left in between. For the CDR3, the DNA is TGTGCCAGCAGCTTACAGGAAGACTCTGGAAACACCATATATTTT. Translated, it gives CASSLQEDSGNTIYF.

This chain connects TRBV6-5 to TRBJ2-7; 7 bases are shared with TRBD1. Germline CDR1 MNHEY, CDR2 SVGAGI. J gave up 5 bases and V 8 bases, and 9 bases lay outside the gene matches. The CDR3 loop spans 13 amino acids. The CDR3 DNA reads as TGTGCCAGCGGGGACAGACTGATAGACGAGCAGTACTTC. Translation: CASGDRLIDEQYF.

The chain has TRBV7-2 and TRBJ1-4, with D perhaps TRBD1 (6 bases). Germline V CDR1 and CDR2: SGHTA, FQGNSA. The CDR3 totals 15 residues. V lost 5 bases, J lost 8 bases, and 18 bases lay in between. The CDR3 sequence is CASSPGGAIREKLFF. CDR3 DNA: TGTGCCAGCAGCCCTGGGGGCGCGATTAGAGAAAAACTGTTTTTT.

The chain combines TRBV7-6 with TRBJ2-1; 11 nucleotides agree with TRBD2. The CDR3 totals 16 residues. Per germline, CDR1 SGHVS and CDR2 FNYEAQ. J was trimmed by 4 bases and V by 4 bases; bases with no gene match: 6. Here the CDR3 reads CASSSSLAGGYNEQFF. The DNA for the CDR3 is TGTGCCAGCAGCTCTTCCTTAGCGGGAGGGTACAATGAGCAGTTCTTC. Complete variable domain (other parts from reference TRBV7-6 and TRBJ2-1): GAGVSQSPRYKVTKRGQDVALRCDPISGHVSLYWYRQALGQGPEFLTYFNYEAQQDKSGLPNDRFSAERPEGSISTLTIQRTEQRDSAMYRCASSSSLAGGYNEQFFGPGTRLTVL.